Shown below are 22 T cell receptor beta chains from a single sample sequenced in a study of shared clonotypes between healthy human individuals. Naive CD8 cells, CD45RO-negative and positively selected for CCR7, excluded terminally differentiated effector memory CD45RA+ cells. Some clones are missing from TCRdb's copy, which holds only in-frame ones; the method was immunoSEQ multiplex PCR. The sample shows millions of clones, around 96% of them seen only once. Sequencing was performed on naive CD8+ T cells sorted from blood. Source of these receptors: a man between 18 and 35 years old in good health.

As regards this clone: The identical CDR3 is also encoded by other nucleotide sequences in the sample. The rearrangement joins TRBV13 to TRBJ2-1; D not resolved. There are 14 residues in the CDR3. Trimming removed 2 bases at V and 8 bases at J, with 13 bases between. Germline V gene data show CDR1 as PRHDT and CDR2 as FYEKMQ (reference sequence). CDR3 sequence: CASSLIRLLDEQFF. DNA of the CDR3: TGTGCCAGCAGCTTAATCCGACTTCTAGATGAGCAGTTCTTC.

The chain combines TRBV29-1 with TRBJ2-7, with 11 bases fitting TRBD2. CDR1 and CDR2 from the germline V gene are SQVTM and ANQGSEA. J gave up 6 bases and V 7 bases, and 14 bases lay outside the gene matches. This CDR3 is built from 15 residues. CDR3 protein: CSAVAGGITGPEQYF. In DNA form, the CDR3 reads TGCAGCGCCGTAGCGGGGGGGATTACGGGTCCCGAGCAGTACTTC.

This sequence joins TRBV10-2 and TRBJ1-3; D might be TRBD1 (5 bases). Between the trimmed V and J ends, which lost 4 bases and 0 bases, there was a span of 13 bases. The germline V gene encodes CDR1 WSHSY and CDR2 SAAADI. This CDR3 has 16 amino acids. DNA for the CDR3: TGCGCCAGCAGTGGACAGACCATAGCCTCTGGAAACACCATATATTTT. This codes for CASSGQTIASGNTIYF.

This chain connects TRBV4-1 to TRBJ2-1, with D hard to call. CDR3 length: 13 residues. V was pared by 11 bases and J by 2 bases, with 13 bases between. CDR1 MGHRA and CDR2 YSYEKL come from the germline V gene. CDR3 nucleotides: TGCGCCCTCAGGACCGATACCTACAATGAGCAGTTCTTC. Protein product: CALRTDTYNEQFF.

This sequence joins TRBV10-3 and TRBJ2-3; 9 bases are shared with TRBD2. With V trimmed by 8 bases and J by 0 bases, 0 bases remained unmatched. Germline loops: CDR1 ENHRY, CDR2 SYGVKD. This CDR3 contains 13 residues. This CDR3 is CAIAGGSTDTQYF. The CDR3 DNA is TGTGCCATCGCGGGAGGGAGCACAGATACGCAGTATTTT.

The genes are TRBV7-9 and TRBJ2-6; TRBD1 matches at 7 bases. Germline assignment: CDR1 SEHNR and CDR2 FQNEAQ (reference sequence). This CDR3 region has 17 residues. V shed 1 base, J shed 1 base, and the junction held 4 bases outside the gene matches. CDR3 sequence: CASSLDRGLSGANVLTF. DNA of the CDR3: TGTGCCAGCAGCTTAGACAGGGGTCTGTCTGGGGCCAACGTCCTGACTTTC.

This clone was seen a handful of times. The chain combines TRBV2 with TRBJ1-2; 8 nucleotides match TRBD1. Unmatched junction bases numbered 9, after V lost 6 bases and J lost 3 bases. The germline V gene has CDR1 SNHLY and CDR2 FYNNEI. CDR3 length equals 15 residues. The CDR3 DNA is TGTGCCAGCAGCCCTTACAGGGGGGGTGACTATGGCTACACCTTC. The encoded protein is CASSPYRGGDYGYTF.

The genes are TRBV27 and TRBJ2-3, with TRBD2 identical over 9 bases. CDR3 length equals 17 residues. In germline, CDR1 is MNHEY, CDR2 SMNVEV (reference sequence). V lost 6 bases and J lost 4; bases outside the gene matches: 14. DNA for the CDR3: TGTGCCAGCAGAGGTCAGTGGGCGGGGGGGAGCCCAGATACGCAGTATTTT. Protein sequence: CASRGQWAGGSPDTQYF.

This clone was counted a single time. The CDR3 region is CASSQFSGVGQPQHF. The CDR3 region has the DNA TGCGCCAGCAGCCAATTCTCAGGGGTCGGTCAGCCCCAGCATTTT. The J gene is TRBJ1-5, the V gene TRBV4-3; TRBD1 is a possible D gene (6 bases). The ends were cut back, 2 bases at V and 6 bases at J, with 14 bases in the middle. Germline V gives CDR1 LGHNA, CDR2 YSLEER. This CDR3 comprises 15 residues.

The CDR3 DNA is TGTGCCAGGGGGGACCGGGACAGCCAAGAGACCCAGTACTTC. Protein: CARGDRDSQETQYF. V is TRBV2 and J is TRBJ2-5; 7 bases map to TRBD1. The CDR3 contains 14 residues. Germline assignment: CDR1 SNHLY and CDR2 FYNNEI. Trimming removed 9 bases from V and 1 base from J; junction bases left unmatched: 8.

This clone was recorded once. The chain links TRBV10-3 to TRBJ2-7; 9 bases are a match to TRBD1. V shed 3 bases and J 3 bases; nucleotides not matched to a gene: 9. Germline values: CDR1 ENHRY, CDR2 SYGVKD. This CDR3 has 16 amino acids. The CDR3: CAISDRTGDIHYEQYF. The CDR3, as DNA: TGTGCCATCAGTGATCGGACAGGGGATATTCACTACGAGCAGTACTTC.

The chain has TRBV7-2 and TRBJ2-7; D unresolved. Germline V lookup: CDR1 SGHTA, CDR2 FQGNSA. The CDR3 runs to 14 residues. Trimming removed 5 bases from V and 5 bases from J, with 16 bases in between. This CDR3 is CASSPMDGFHEQYF. As DNA, the CDR3 is TGTGCCAGCAGCCCAATGGATGGGTTCCACGAGCAGTACTTC.

This chain links TRBV7-6 with TRBJ1-5, with 10 bases matching TRBD1. V was clipped by 5 bases and J by 6 bases; unmatched bases: 10. Germline V lookup: CDR1 SGHVS, CDR2 FNYEAQ. CDR3 length: 16 amino acids. The CDR3 sequence: CASSGPGQGIGQPQHF. In DNA, the CDR3 is TGTGCCAGCAGCGGTCCGGGACAGGGGATAGGTCAGCCCCAGCATTTT.

V is TRBV7-9 and J is TRBJ2-7; D is possibly TRBD1 or TRBD2 (5 bases each). The CDR3 spans 13 residues. In germline, CDR1 is SEHNR, CDR2 FQNEAQ (reference sequence). The germline V and J ends were trimmed by 7 bases and 0 bases, with 10 bases remaining between them. The CDR3 bases are TGTGCCAGCATGTCCGGGGCCTCCTACGAGCAGTACTTC. Translating gives CASMSGASYEQYF.

As to this clone: Other nucleotide sequences in the sample specify the same CDR3. The CDR3 bases are TGTGCCAGCAGCACCGGGACAGGGGGGTACGAGCAGTACTTC. As protein: CASSTGTGGYEQYF. V is TRBV11-2 and J is TRBJ2-7, with 11 bases identical to TRBD1. After removal of 5 bases from V and 4 bases from J, the junction contained 4 bases not matched to a gene. The CDR3 runs 14 residues. The V gene's germline CDR1 is SGHAT and CDR2 FQNNGV.

The CDR3 DNA reads as TGTGCCAGTAATGAGGGGGGAGTGAACACTGAAGCTTTCTTT. Protein product: CASNEGGVNTEAFF. The V call is TRBV19, the J call TRBJ1-1, with a possible D match to TRBD1 (6 bases). The CDR3 has 14 residues. The V end lost 7 bases, the J end lost 0 bases, and 12 bases lay between the germline ends. In germline, CDR1 is LNHDA, CDR2 SQIVND (reference sequence). Filled out from reference TRBV19 and TRBJ1-1, the complete variable domain reads DGGITQSPKYLFRKEGQNVTLSCEQNLNHDAMYWYRQDPGQGLRLIYYSQIVNDFQKGDIAEGYSVSREKKESFPLTVTSAQKNPTAFYLCASNEGGVNTEAFFGQGTRLTVV.

The chain joins TRBV10-1 to TRBJ2-7; D gene uncertain. Trimming left V 3 bases short and J 3 bases short, with 6 bases between. Germline V gene data show CDR1 as WNHNN and CDR2 as SYGVQD (reference sequence). This CDR3 has 12 amino acids. For the CDR3, the DNA is TGCGCCAGCAGTGAAAACAACTACGAGCAGTACTTC. Protein: CASSENNYEQYF.

The chain combines TRBV15 with TRBJ1-1; perhaps TRBD1 as D (5 bases). Germline CDR1 and CDR2: LNHNV and YYDKDF (reference sequence). CDR3 length: 15 amino acids. V lost 5 bases and J 1 base, leaving 14 bases between the germline ends. In DNA, the CDR3 is TGTGCCACCAGCGGCCCGGGGCCGGAGAACACTGAAGCTTTCTTT. Translated: CATSGPGPENTEAFF.

This chain uses TRBV5-4 with TRBJ2-7; weak D call: TRBD2 (6 bases). Trimming cost V 0 bases and J 2 bases, with 12 bases left between them. The CDR3 is 15 amino acids. Germline assignment: CDR1 SGHNT and CDR2 YYREEE (reference sequence). The CDR3 here is CASSLAEGRTYEQYF. CDR3 DNA: TGTGCCAGCAGCTTGGCGGAGGGGCGAACCTACGAGCAGTACTTC.

CDR3 amino acids: CASSGLGTGRTEAFF. Here the CDR3 DNA reads TGTGCCAGCAGCGGTCTAGGGACAGGGAGAACTGAAGCTTTCTTT. The chain recombines TRBV5-6 with TRBJ1-1; TRBD1 agrees at 9 bases. The CDR3 is made up of 15 amino acids. J lost 5 bases, V lost 4 bases, and 9 bases had no gene match. Germline-derived CDR1 and CDR2 are SGHDT and YYEEEE.

This clone was seen a single time. The rearrangement links TRBV6-5 to TRBJ2-2, with 10 nucleotides matching TRBD2. This CDR3 is built from 13 residues. The V gene end was trimmed by 10 bases and the J gene end by 7 bases; junction bases not matched to a gene: 6. Germline CDR1 reads MNHEY; CDR2 reads SVGAGI. In DNA form, the CDR3 reads TGTGCCACCACAGCGGGAGGGGACGGGGAGCTGTTTTTT. Its protein is CATTAGGDGELFF.

The chain links TRBV4-3 to TRBJ2-2; 8 nucleotides match TRBD2. Germline V gives CDR1 LGHNA, CDR2 YSLEER. V gave up 1 base and J gave up 0 bases; unmatched junction bases: 7. The CDR3 has 18 amino acids. CDR3 in amino acids: CASSQVLAGIANTGELFF. For the CDR3, the DNA is TGCGCCAGCAGCCAAGTGTTAGCGGGAATTGCGAACACCGGGGAGCTGTTTTTT.